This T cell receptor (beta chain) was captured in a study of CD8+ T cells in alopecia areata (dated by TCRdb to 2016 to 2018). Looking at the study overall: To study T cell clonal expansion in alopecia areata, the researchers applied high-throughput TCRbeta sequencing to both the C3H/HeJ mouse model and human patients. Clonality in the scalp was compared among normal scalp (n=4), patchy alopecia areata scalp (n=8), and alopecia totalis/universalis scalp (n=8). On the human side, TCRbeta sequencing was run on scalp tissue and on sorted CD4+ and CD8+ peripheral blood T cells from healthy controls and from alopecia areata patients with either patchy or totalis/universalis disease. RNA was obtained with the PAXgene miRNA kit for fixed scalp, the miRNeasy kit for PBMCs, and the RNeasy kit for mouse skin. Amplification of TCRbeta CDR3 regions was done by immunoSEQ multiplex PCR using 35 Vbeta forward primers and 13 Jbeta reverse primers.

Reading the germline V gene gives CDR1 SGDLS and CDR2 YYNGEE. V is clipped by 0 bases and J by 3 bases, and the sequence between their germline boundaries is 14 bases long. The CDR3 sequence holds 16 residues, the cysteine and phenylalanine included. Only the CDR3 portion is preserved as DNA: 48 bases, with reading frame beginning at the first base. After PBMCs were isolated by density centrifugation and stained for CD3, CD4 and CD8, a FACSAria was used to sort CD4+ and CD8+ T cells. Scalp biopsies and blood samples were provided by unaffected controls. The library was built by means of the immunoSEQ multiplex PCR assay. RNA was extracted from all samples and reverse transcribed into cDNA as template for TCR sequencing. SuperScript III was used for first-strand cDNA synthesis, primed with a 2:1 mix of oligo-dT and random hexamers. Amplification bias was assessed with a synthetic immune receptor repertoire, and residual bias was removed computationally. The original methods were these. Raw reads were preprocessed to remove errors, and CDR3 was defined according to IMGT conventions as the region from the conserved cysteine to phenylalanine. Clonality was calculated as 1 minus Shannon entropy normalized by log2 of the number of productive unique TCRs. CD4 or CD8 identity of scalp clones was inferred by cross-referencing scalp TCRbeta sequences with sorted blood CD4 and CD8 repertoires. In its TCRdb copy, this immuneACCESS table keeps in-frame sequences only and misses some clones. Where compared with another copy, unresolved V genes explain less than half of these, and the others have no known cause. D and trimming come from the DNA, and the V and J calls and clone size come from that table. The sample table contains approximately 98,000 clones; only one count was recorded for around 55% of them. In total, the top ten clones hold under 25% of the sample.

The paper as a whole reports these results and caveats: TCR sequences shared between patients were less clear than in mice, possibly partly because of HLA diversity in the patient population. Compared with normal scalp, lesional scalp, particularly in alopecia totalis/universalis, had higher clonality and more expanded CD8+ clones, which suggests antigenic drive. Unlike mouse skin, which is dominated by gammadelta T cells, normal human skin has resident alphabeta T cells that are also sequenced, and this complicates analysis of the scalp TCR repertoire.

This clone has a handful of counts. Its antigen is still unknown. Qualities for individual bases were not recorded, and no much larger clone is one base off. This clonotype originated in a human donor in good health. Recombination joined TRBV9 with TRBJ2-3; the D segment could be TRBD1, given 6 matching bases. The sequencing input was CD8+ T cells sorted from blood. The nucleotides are TGTGCCAGCAGCGTAGCTATGGGGGCCTGGACAGATACGCAGTATTTT. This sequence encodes CASSVAMGAWTDTQYF.